The next 15 T cell receptor beta chains were all read from a single sample in a study of lymphopenia after photon versus proton radiotherapy. Sequenced by immunoSEQ multiplex PCR; TCRdb stores in-frame clones only, minus some. This table holds approximately 24,000 clones, over 85% found once. Specimen: peripheral blood, collected from a patient treated with photon-based radiotherapy. Source of these receptors: a woman aged 45-59 years with cholangiocarcinoma.

The chain couples TRBV4-1 to TRBJ2-2, with D possibly TRBD1 on 5 matching bases. Germline CDR1 is MGHRA and CDR2 is YSYEKL. V shed 3 bases and J shed 1 base, with 9 bases lying between them. The CDR3 sequence is 15 residues long. CDR3 bases: TGCGCCAGCAGCCAGGGCAGGGAGAACACCGGGGAGCTGTTTTTT. This encodes CASSQGRENTGELFF.

The genes are TRBV12-5 and TRBJ1-5; D is unresolved. CDR1 LGHNT and CDR2 FRNRAP come from the germline V gene. The CDR3 length is 13 residues. V was clipped by 7 bases and J by 2 bases, with 9 bases between them. The CDR3 reads CASDSWGNQPQHF. CDR3 nucleotides: TGTGCTAGTGATTCGTGGGGCAATCAGCCCCAGCATTTT.

The genes are TRBV7-9 and TRBJ2-5; D gene unclear. The CDR3 is 13 residues long. Trimming shortened V by 2 bases and J by 2 bases, and 6 bases separated the two germline ends. The germline V gene encodes CDR1 SEHNR and CDR2 FQNEAQ (reference sequence). The CDR3 loop reads CASSLRAQETQYF. CDR3 nucleotide sequence: TGTGCCAGCAGCTTACGTGCTCAAGAGACCCAGTACTTC.

The rearrangement uses TRBV30 and TRBJ1-1; no clear D. Germline CDR1 and CDR2: GTSNPN and SVGIG (reference sequence). CDR3 length: 14 residues. V dropped 0 bases and J dropped 6 bases, with 14 bases sitting between them. DNA for the CDR3: TGTGCCTGGAGTGTGTTGGTCGATGGGGCTGAAGCTTTCTTT. Translation: CAWSVLVDGAEAFF.

This rearrangement joins TRBV10-3 to TRBJ1-3, with D tentatively TRBD1 (5 bases). Trimming stripped 11 bases from V and 9 bases from J, with 17 bases between. Germline V gives CDR1 ENHRY, CDR2 SYGVKD. This CDR3 contains 12 residues. In nucleotides, the CDR3 is TGTGCCGGCCGTCTGACAGAGGGCACCATATATTTT. This codes for CAGRLTEGTIYF.

The V gene is TRBV7-6, the J gene TRBJ2-3; D possibly uses TRBD1 or TRBD2 (5 bases each). The germline V gene encodes CDR1 SGHVS and CDR2 FNYEAQ. Deletions cut 5 bases from V and 6 bases from J, with 18 bases between. This CDR3 is built from 15 residues. CDR3 residues: CASSGTNGAGDTQYF. DNA for the CDR3: TGTGCCAGCAGCGGAACGAACGGGGCTGGGGATACGCAGTATTTT.

J is TRBJ1-2 and V is TRBV10-3, with 11 bases lining up with TRBD1. This CDR3 is 15 amino acids long. After removal of 7 bases from V and 10 bases from J, the junction contained 14 bases not matched to a gene. Germline CDR1 is ENHRY and CDR2 is SYGVKD. The CDR3 loop is CAITTRTGTGGTYTF. CDR3 coding DNA: TGTGCCATCACTACCCGAACCGGGACAGGGGGAACCTACACCTTC.

The chain carries TRBV5-3 and TRBJ1-2; 8 bases are a match to TRBD1. TRBV5-3 is placed among ORFs of uncertain function. This CDR3 comprises 14 residues. V shed 0 bases, J shed 9 bases, and the junction held 7 bases outside the gene matches. CDR3 amino acids: CARSLGQGAKCYTF. For the CDR3, the DNA is TGTGCCAGAAGCTTGGGCCAGGGGGCGAAGTGCTACACCTTC.

The chain carries TRBV2 and TRBJ1-1; perhaps TRBD1 as D (5 bases). This CDR3 is 15 amino acids long. V was pared by 9 bases and J by 4 bases, with 21 bases between. The germline V gene has CDR1 SNHLY and CDR2 FYNNEI. DNA of the CDR3: TGTGCCAGACGAGACCTAATCAGGGTGGTCACTGAAGCTTTCTTT. Translating gives CARRDLIRVVTEAFF.

The chain uses TRBV4-3 and TRBJ1-1, with a possible D match to TRBD1 (5 bases). Germline CDR1 LGHNA, CDR2 YSLEER. This CDR3 contains 14 residues. The V end was cut by 4 bases, the J end by 10 bases, with 19 bases between. The CDR3 here is CASSPGGGIETAFF. CDR3 nucleotides: TGCGCCAGCAGCCCGGGGGGGGGAATAGAAACAGCTTTCTTT.

This chain links TRBV19 with TRBJ1-5; 7 nucleotides line up with TRBD1. The V segment lost 3 bases and the J segment 1 base; nucleotides outside the gene matches: 3. Germline V lookup: CDR1 LNHDA, CDR2 SQIVND (reference sequence). The CDR3 is 15 residues long. The CDR3 reads CASSIRGQSNQPQHF. In DNA, the CDR3 is TGTGCCAGTAGTATCAGGGGACAGAGCAATCAGCCCCAGCATTTT.

This clone was observed a handful of times. The rearrangement links TRBV10-3 to TRBJ2-1; D is undetermined. Germline lookup yields CDR1 ENHRY and CDR2 SYGVKD. This CDR3 has 12 residues. The ends were cut back, 6 bases at V and 10 bases at J, with 13 bases in the middle. CDR3 residues: CAIRNEESEQFF. The DNA for the CDR3 is TGTGCCATCAGGAACGAGGAGTCCGAGCAGTTCTTC.

This chain links TRBV4-1 with TRBJ1-1; D perhaps matches TRBD1 (5 bases). The CDR3 is 16 residues long. Trimming removed 0 bases at V and 3 bases at J, with 14 bases between. Germline CDR1 and CDR2: MGHRA and YSYEKL. As DNA, the CDR3 is TGCGCCAGCAGCCAAGATGCCGCAGGGAGGTACACTGAAGCTTTCTTT. Translating it yields CASSQDAAGRYTEAFF.

The V gene is TRBV4-1, the J gene TRBJ2-3; D is undetermined. Trimming took off 4 bases at V and 0 bases at J, with 23 bases between the two ends. The CDR3 contains 19 residues. Germline CDR1 reads MGHRA; CDR2 reads YSYEKL. The CDR3 is CASSRRRNEVRTSTDTQYF. In DNA, the CDR3 is TGCGCCAGCAGCCGGCGAAGAAATGAGGTGCGAACTAGCACAGATACGCAGTATTTT.

The V and J genes are TRBV4-3 and TRBJ1-6, with a weak D call TRBD1 (5 bases). This CDR3 comprises 16 residues. V was cut by 3 bases and J by 1 base, with 10 bases left in between. CDR1 LGHNA and CDR2 YSLEER come from the germline V gene. The CDR3 nucleotides are TGCGCCAGCAGCCAGGGGGGGGTTTCCTATAATTCACCCCTCCACTTT. Translation gives CASSQGGVSYNSPLHF.